A single sample gave rise to the 2 T cell receptor beta chains below, sequenced in a study of vaccination and CD4 T cells after COVID-19. The treatment here: approximately 11-day PBMC culture with coronavirus spike peptide pools or control peptides (ViraFEST assay). No antigens are known for them. Cultured CD4+ T cell DNA underwent sequencing with the Oncomine TCR Beta short-read assay. From the PCR reads, TCRdb called clonotypes with MiXCR, one entry per CDR3 protein. The sample has 13,000 to 15,000 distinct CDR3 sequences; about a fifth are singletons. Sequencing was performed on CD4+ T cells from blood, cultured in vitro, taken before SARS-CoV-2 vaccination. These receptors were taken from a human donor who received a COVID-19 vaccine.

In its sample, this clonotype ranks as medium-sized. The J gene is TRBJ1-2, the V gene TRBV6-1; unclear D gene. Deletions cut 6 bases from V and 6 bases from J, with 17 bases between. CDR1 is MNHNS and CDR2 is SASEGT in the germline V gene. CDR3 size: 14 residues. CDR3 nucleotides: TGTGCCAGCAGCCTCGGTTGGGATATCAATGGCTACACCTTC. It encodes CASSLGWDINGYTF.

The chain employs TRBV5-1 and TRBJ1-1, with D tentatively TRBD1 (6 bases). From germline, CDR1 is SGHRS and CDR2 YFSETQ. Between the trimmed V and J ends, which lost 0 bases and 4 bases, there was a span of 7 bases. This CDR3 has 13 amino acids. The DNA for the CDR3 is TGCGCCAGCAGCTTGGACAGGGTCACTGAAGCTTTCTTT. Encoded protein: CASSLDRVTEAFF.